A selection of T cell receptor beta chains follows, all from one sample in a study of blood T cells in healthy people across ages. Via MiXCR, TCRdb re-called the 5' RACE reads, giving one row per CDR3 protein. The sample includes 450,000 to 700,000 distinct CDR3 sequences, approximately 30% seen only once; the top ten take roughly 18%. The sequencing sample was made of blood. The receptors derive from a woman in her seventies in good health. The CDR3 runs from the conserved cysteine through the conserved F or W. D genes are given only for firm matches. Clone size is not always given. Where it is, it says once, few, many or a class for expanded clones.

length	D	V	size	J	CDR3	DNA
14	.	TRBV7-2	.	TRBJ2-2	CASSLARETGELFF	TGTGCCAGCAGCTTAGCGAGGGAGACCGGGGAGCTGTTTTTT
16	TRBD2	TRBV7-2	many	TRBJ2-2	CASSLEPSGHTGELFF	TGTGCCAGCAGCTTAGAGCCTAGCGGGCACACCGGGGAGCTGTTTTTT
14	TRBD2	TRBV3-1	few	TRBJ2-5	CASSQGTSGHGQYF	TGTGCCAGCAGCCAGGGGACTAGCGGGCACGGGCAGTACTTC
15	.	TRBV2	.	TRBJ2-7	CASSEVRRRGDEQYF	TGTGCCAGCAGTGAAGTACGACGCAGAGGGGACGAGCAGTACTTC
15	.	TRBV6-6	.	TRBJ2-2	CASSYLDSRTGELFF	TGTGCCAGCAGTTACCTTGATAGCCGTACCGGGGAGCTGTTTTTT
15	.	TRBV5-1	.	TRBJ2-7	CASSTGAGADYEQYF	TGCGCCAGCAGCACAGGTGCGGGGGCCGACTACGAGCAGTACTTC
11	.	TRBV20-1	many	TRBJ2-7	CSARRDYEQYF	TGCAGTGCTAGGAGGGACTACGAGCAGTACTTC
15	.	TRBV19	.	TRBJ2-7	CASSISAKMDYEQYF	TGTGCCAGTAGTATATCCGCCAAGATGGATTACGAGCAGTACTTC
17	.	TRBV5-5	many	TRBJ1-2	CASSFGPGPSRNYGYTF	TGTGCCAGCAGCTTTGGGCCGGGACCAAGCCGAAACTATGGCTACACCTTC
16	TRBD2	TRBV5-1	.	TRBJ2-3	CASSLAGGGGTDTQYF	TGCGCCAGCAGCTTGGCCGGCGGGGGGGGTACAGATACGCAGTATTTT
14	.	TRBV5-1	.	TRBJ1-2	CASSLEAPTGGYTF	TGCGCCAGCAGCTTGGAGGCACCCACGGGAGGCTACACCTTC
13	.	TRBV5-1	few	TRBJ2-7	CASSLSSGYEQYF	TGCGCCAGCAGCTTGTCTTCCGGCTACGAGCAGTACTTC
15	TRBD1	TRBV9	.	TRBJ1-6	CASSPWAGGNSPLHF	TGTGCCAGCAGCCCTTGGGCAGGGGGTAATTCACCCCTCCACTTT
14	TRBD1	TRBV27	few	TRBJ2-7	CASSSGQGPFEQYF	TGTGCCAGCAGTTCAGGACAGGGCCCTTTCGAGCAGTACTTC
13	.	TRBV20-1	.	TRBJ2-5	CSARDLTTETQHF	TGCAGTGCTAGAGATCTTACTACGGAGACCCAGCACTTC
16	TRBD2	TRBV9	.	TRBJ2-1	CASSAPGLAGINEQFF	TGTGCCAGCAGCGCCCCGGGACTAGCGGGAATCAATGAGCAGTTCTTC
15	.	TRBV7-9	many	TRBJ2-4	CASSSTWDPKNIQYF	TGTGCCAGCAGCTCCACCTGGGACCCGAAAAACATTCAGTACTTC
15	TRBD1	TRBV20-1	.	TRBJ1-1	CSAADRGVMNTEAFF	TGCAGTGCTGCGGACAGGGGCGTTATGAACACTGAAGCTTTCTTT
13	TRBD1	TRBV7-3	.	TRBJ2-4	CASSTGQENIQYF	TGTGCCAGCAGCACCGGACAGGAAAACATTCAGTACTTC
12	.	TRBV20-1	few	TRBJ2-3	CSAIGAVDTQYF	TGCAGTGCTATCGGGGCGGTAGATACGCAGTATTTT
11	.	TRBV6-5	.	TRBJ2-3	CGSSWFGAQYF	TGTGGCAGCAGTTGGTTCGGAGCGCAGTATTTT
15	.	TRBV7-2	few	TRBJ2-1	CASSSLSRGSNEQFF	TGTGCCAGCAGCTCCCTCTCACGGGGAAGCAATGAGCAGTTCTTC
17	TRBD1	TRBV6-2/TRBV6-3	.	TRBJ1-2	CASSYGTGGRPLYGYTF	TGTGCCAGCAGCTACGGGACAGGGGGCCGGCCTCTCTATGGCTACACCTTC
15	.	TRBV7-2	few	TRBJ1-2	CASSLLTVGAPRYTF	TGTGCCAGCAGCTTATTGACCGTTGGTGCGCCCCGCTACACCTTC
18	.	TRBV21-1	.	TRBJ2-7	CASSKAPLGEGVTYEQYF	TGTGCCAGCAGCAAAGCCCCACTTGGGGAGGGAGTCACCTACGAGCAGTACTTC
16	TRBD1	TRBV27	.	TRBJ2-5	CASSFSGQGAIETQYF	TGTGCCAGCAGTTTTTCGGGACAGGGGGCAATCGAGACCCAGTACTTC
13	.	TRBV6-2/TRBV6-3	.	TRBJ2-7	CASPTELPYEQYF	TGTGCCAGCCCGACAGAGCTCCCCTACGAGCAGTACTTC
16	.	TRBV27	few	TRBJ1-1	CASSLRPPPVNTEAFF	TGTGCCAGCAGTCTTAGGCCCCCACCAGTTAACACTGAAGCTTTCTTT
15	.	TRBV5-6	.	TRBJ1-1	CASSLNGKSRTEAFF	TGTGCCAGCAGCTTGAATGGGAAGAGTCGAACTGAAGCTTTCTTT
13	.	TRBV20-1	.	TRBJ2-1	CSAQVPPSNEQFF	TGCAGTGCCCAGGTCCCCCCTTCCAATGAGCAGTTCTTC
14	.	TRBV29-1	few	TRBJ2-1	CSTSLGGSYNEQFF	TGCAGCACTTCCCTCGGGGGATCCTACAATGAGCAGTTCTTC
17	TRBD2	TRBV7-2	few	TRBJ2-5	CASSLQRLAGGQETQYF	TGTGCCAGCAGCTTACAGCGACTAGCGGGGGGACAAGAGACCCAGTACTTC
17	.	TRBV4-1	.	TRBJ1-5	CASPEGRLRRANQPQHF	TGCGCCAGTCCAGAAGGGAGGTTAAGGAGGGCGAATCAGCCCCAGCATTTT
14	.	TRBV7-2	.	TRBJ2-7	CASSLEAIPNEQYF	TGTGCCAGCAGCTTAGAGGCTATCCCGAACGAGCAGTACTTC
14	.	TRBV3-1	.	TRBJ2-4	CASSQILAKNIQYF	TGTGCCAGCAGTCAGATCCTAGCCAAAAACATTCAGTACTTC
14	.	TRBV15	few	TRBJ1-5	CATSRDVIGQPQHF	TGTGCCACCAGCAGAGATGTCATTGGGCAGCCCCAGCATTTT
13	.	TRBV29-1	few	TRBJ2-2	CSVGRATTGELFF	TGCAGCGTTGGAAGGGCCACCACCGGGGAGCTGTTTTTT
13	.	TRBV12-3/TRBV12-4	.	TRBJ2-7	CASSLASPYEQYF	TGTGCCAGCAGTTTAGCCAGCCCTTACGAGCAGTACTTC
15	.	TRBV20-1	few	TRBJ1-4	CSAPWVGRTNEKLFF	TGCAGTGCTCCCTGGGTGGGGAGAACTAATGAAAAACTGTTTTTT
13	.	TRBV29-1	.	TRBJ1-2	CSVESPGDYGYTF	TGCAGCGTTGAATCTCCGGGGGACTATGGCTACACCTTC
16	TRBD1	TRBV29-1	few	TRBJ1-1	CSVEDLTGGKNTEAFF	TGCAGCGTTGAAGATCTAACAGGGGGCAAGAACACTGAAGCTTTCTTT
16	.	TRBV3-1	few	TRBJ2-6	CASSRTGSSGANVLTF	TGTGCCAGCAGCCGGACGGGGAGTTCTGGGGCCAACGTCCTGACTTTC
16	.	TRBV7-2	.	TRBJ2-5	CASSLARGASWETQYF	TGTGCCAGCAGCTTAGCGAGGGGGGCAAGTTGGGAGACCCAGTACTTC
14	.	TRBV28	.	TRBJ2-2	CASLRGQNTGELFF	TGTGCCAGCCTTCGCGGGCAGAACACCGGGGAGCTGTTTTTT
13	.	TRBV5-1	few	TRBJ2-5	CASSFEYQETQYF	TGCGCCAGCAGCTTTGAGTACCAAGAGACCCAGTACTTC
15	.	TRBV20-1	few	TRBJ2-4	CSASFGSGAKNIQYF	TGCAGTGCTAGTTTCGGAAGTGGGGCCAAAAACATTCAGTACTTC
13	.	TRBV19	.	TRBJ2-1	CASSIEGFNEQFF	TGTGCCAGTAGTATAGAAGGTTTCAATGAGCAGTTCTTC
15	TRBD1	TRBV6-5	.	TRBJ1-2	CASSYSTRGRGGYTF	TGTGCCAGCAGTTATTCGACCAGGGGGCGGGGAGGCTACACCTTC
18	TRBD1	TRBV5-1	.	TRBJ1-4	CASSLAWTGGAANEKLFF	TGCGCCAGCAGCTTGGCCTGGACAGGGGGCGCGGCTAATGAAAAACTGTTTTTT
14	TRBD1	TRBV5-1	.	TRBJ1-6	CASNPGQGDTPLHF	TGCGCCAGCAACCCGGGACAGGGTGATACACCCCTCCACTTT
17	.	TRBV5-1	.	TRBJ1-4	CASSLRGRPAANEKLFF	TGCGCCAGCAGCCTCCGGGGGAGGCCCGCTGCTAATGAAAAACTGTTTTTT
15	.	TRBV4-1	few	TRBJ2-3	CASSQRDVGTDTQYF	TGCGCCAGCAGCCAACGGGACGTTGGAACAGATACGCAGTATTTT
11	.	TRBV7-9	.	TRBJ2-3	CASSKEGTQYF	TGTGCCAGCAGCAAAGAAGGTACGCAGTATTTT
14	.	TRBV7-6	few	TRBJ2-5	CASSPPRQKETQYF	TGTGCCAGCAGCCCCCCAAGGCAAAAAGAGACCCAGTACTTC
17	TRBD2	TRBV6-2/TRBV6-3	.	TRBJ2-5	CASSRLAGDPYQETQYF	TGTGCCAGCAGTAGACTAGCGGGGGACCCGTACCAAGAGACCCAGTACTTC
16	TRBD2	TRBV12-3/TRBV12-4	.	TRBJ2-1	CASSLGGGRSYNEQFF	TGTGCCAGCAGTTTAGGCGGGGGGCGGTCCTACAATGAGCAGTTCTTC
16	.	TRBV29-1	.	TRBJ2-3	CSVLGFWPDLTDTQYF	TGCAGCGTTCTCGGGTTTTGGCCCGATCTCACAGATACGCAGTATTTT